The 26 T cell receptor beta chains presented below share a single source sample, sequenced in a study of long-term antiretroviral therapy in people with HIV. The run of the v3.0 immunoSEQ assay was at survey level. The data were produced by immunoSEQ multiplex PCR, yet TCRdb's version contains in-frame clones alone and is incomplete. The sample yields 35,000 to 45,000 clones, 80% seen once. The specimen comprised unsorted PBMCs, sampled 3.4 years after starting antiretroviral therapy. These receptors all come from a man aged 25-45 years with HIV.

The genes are TRBV19 and TRBJ1-1; the D gene is possibly TRBD1 (6 bases). The CDR3 spans 14 residues. Trimming took off 7 bases at V and 5 bases at J, with 17 bases between the two ends. CDR1 and CDR2 (germline): LNHDA, SQIVND (reference sequence). The CDR3 bases are TGTGCCAGTATCAAGAGGGGGGCTCGGACTGAAGCTTTCTTT. Translation: CASIKRGARTEAFF.

The chain is built from TRBV11-1 and TRBJ2-7; weak D call: TRBD2 (7 bases). Trimming left V 3 bases short and J 2 bases short, with 14 bases between. The germline V gene has CDR1 SGHAT and CDR2 FQDESV (reference sequence). This CDR3 comprises 15 residues. The CDR3 nucleotides are TGTGCCAGCAGCTTGACAGGCGGGACTACCTACGAGCAGTACTTC. This translates into CASSLTGGTTYEQYF. Full variable domain (remainder filled in from reference TRBV11-1 and TRBJ2-7): EAEVAQSPRYKITEKSQAVAFWCDPISGHATLYWYRQILGQGPELLVQFQDESVVDDSQLPKDRFSAERLKGVDSTLKIQPAELGDSAMYLCASSLTGGTTYEQYFGPGTRLTVT.

This clone was observed a few times. Other DNA sequences in this sample translate to the same CDR3. J is TRBJ2-7 and V is TRBV4-3, with 8 bases identical to TRBD1. The CDR3 is 13 amino acids. After removal of 2 bases from V and 6 bases from J, the junction contained 3 bases not matched to a gene. CDR1 and CDR2 (germline): LGHNA, YSLEER. Here the CDR3 DNA reads TGCGCCAGCAGCCAAAGGACAGGGCGCGAGCAGTACTTC. It codes for CASSQRTGREQYF.

V usage is TRBV7-6 and J usage is TRBJ2-7, with 11 bases fitting TRBD1. CDR3 length: 15 amino acids. Germline V gene sequence: CDR1 SGHVS, CDR2 FNYEAQ. Trimming removed 5 bases from V and 3 bases from J; junction bases left unmatched: 6. CDR3 loop: CASSPRTGGFYEQYF. CDR3 coding DNA: TGTGCCAGCAGCCCTCGGACAGGGGGCTTCTACGAGCAGTACTTC.

The V and J genes are TRBV18 and TRBJ2-2, with a tentative D call TRBD1 (6 bases). In germline, CDR1 is KGHSH, CDR2 LQKENI. This CDR3 contains 15 residues. V lost 8 bases and J 8 bases, leaving 21 bases between the germline ends. CDR3 sequence (DNA): TGTGCCAGCCGTAGCGCCGACAGGACCTATGGGGAGCTGTTTTTT. Amino acid sequence: CASRSADRTYGELFF.

The chain recombines TRBV2 with TRBJ2-7; D is undetermined. The CDR3 runs to 13 residues. Germline V gene lookup returns CDR1 SNHLY and CDR2 FYNNEI. The V gene lost 6 bases and the J gene lost 4 bases, with 13 bases spanning the gap. CDR3 amino acids: CASRGTANYEQYF. CDR3 coding DNA: TGTGCCAGCAGAGGAACAGCTAATTACGAGCAGTACTTC.

J is TRBJ1-5 and V is TRBV5-8; TRBD1 agrees at 7 bases. Germline loops: CDR1 SGHTS, CDR2 YDEGEE. The CDR3 runs 15 residues. Trimming cost V 4 bases and J 5 bases; bases outside gene matches: 9. The CDR3 spells CASSPGQVGHQPQHF. In DNA form, the CDR3 reads TGTGCCAGCAGCCCCGGACAGGTGGGACATCAGCCCCAGCATTTT. Variable domain in full (rest from reference TRBV5-8 and TRBJ1-5): EAGVTQSPTHLIKTRGQQATLRCSPISGHTSVYWYQQALGLGLQFLLWYDEGEERNRGNFPPRFSGRQFPNYSSELNVNALELEDSALYLCASSPGQVGHQPQHFGDGTRLSIL.

The V gene is TRBV29-1, the J gene TRBJ2-4; D gene ambiguous. The length of the CDR3 is 11 residues. Germline V gene sequence: CDR1 SQVTM, CDR2 ANQGSEA. V was trimmed by 5 bases and J by 5 bases, leaving 7 bases between them. CDR3 sequence: CSVRPQNIQYF. CDR3 DNA sequence: TGCAGCGTTCGACCCCAAAACATTCAGTACTTC.

V gene TRBV5-1 combines with J gene TRBJ2-1, with 7 bases that match TRBD2. After removal of 0 bases from V and 6 bases from J, the junction contained 3 bases not matched to a gene. Germline loops: CDR1 SGHRS, CDR2 YFSETQ. CDR3 length equals 14 residues. CDR3 bases: TGCGCCAGCAGCTTGGGGGTAGCGGGCAATGAGCAGTTCTTC. It encodes CASSLGVAGNEQFF.

This chain links TRBV11-2 with TRBJ2-5, with TRBD2 matching over 10 bases. The V and J ends lost 2 bases and 4 bases, in that order; junction bases with no gene match: 10. The CDR3 sequence is 17 residues long. The germline gives CDR1 SGHAT, CDR2 FQNNGV. CDR3 DNA sequence: TGTGCCAGCAGCTTAAGGACGAGCGGGAGGGCCGGAGAGACCCAGTACTTC. Amino acids: CASSLRTSGRAGETQYF.

V usage is TRBV7-8 and J usage is TRBJ1-1; no firm D call. The germline CDR1 and CDR2 sequences are SGHVS and FQNEAQ. V gave up 1 base and J gave up 0 bases, with 3 bases separating them. This CDR3 has 13 residues. The chain's CDR3 is CASSLGMNTEAFF. Written as DNA, the CDR3 is TGTGCCAGCAGCTTAGGGATGAACACTGAAGCTTTCTTT.

V gene TRBV4-3 combines with J gene TRBJ2-3, with 9 bases aligning to TRBD2. The CDR3 contains 16 residues. With 4 bases clipped from V and 10 bases from J, the junction kept 15 bases outside the gene matches. Germline lookup yields CDR1 LGHNA and CDR2 YSLEER. The CDR3 loop is CASSPLAGTDPEAQYF. For the CDR3, the DNA is TGCGCCAGCAGCCCTCTAGCGGGAACGGACCCTGAGGCGCAGTATTTT.

V usage is TRBV5-1 and J usage is TRBJ2-3; 10 positions agree with TRBD1. The CDR3 extends over 15 amino acids. Unmatched junction bases numbered 6, after V lost 5 bases and J lost 3 bases. The germline gives CDR1 SGHRS, CDR2 YFSETQ. CDR3: CASRLTGGWTDTQYF. In DNA, the CDR3 is TGCGCCAGCAGGCTGACAGGGGGCTGGACAGATACGCAGTATTTT.

The chain recombines TRBV29-1 with TRBJ2-3, with 11 bases aligning to TRBD2. CDR1 and CDR2 (germline): SQVTM, ANQGSEA. The CDR3 loop spans 17 amino acids. V shed 5 bases and J 2 bases; nucleotides not matched to a gene: 12. The CDR3, as DNA: TGCAGCGTTTACGCCAGACTAGCGGGACCCTTCACAGATACGCAGTATTTT. It translates to CSVYARLAGPFTDTQYF.

This clone has just one count. CDR3 sequence: CASSLVFGGTEAFF. The CDR3 bases are TGTGCCAGCAGCTTAGTGTTTGGGGGTACTGAAGCTTTCTTT. The chain carries TRBV13 and TRBJ1-1; D is perhaps TRBD1 (5 bases). The germline gives CDR1 PRHDT, CDR2 FYEKMQ (reference sequence). The CDR3 runs 14 residues. V shed 1 base and J shed 5 bases, with 11 bases lying between them.

This chain links TRBV6-6 with TRBJ2-2; D is ambiguous. CDR1 and CDR2 from the germline V gene are MNHNY and SVGAGI (reference sequence). V lost 10 bases, J lost 3 bases, and 12 bases lay in between. The CDR3 totals 13 residues. CDR3 nucleotides: TGTGCCACCCATGCGGCCTACACCGGGGAGCTGTTTTTT. This translates into CATHAAYTGELFF.

This clone was detected a few times. The chain joins TRBV2 to TRBJ2-7, with 9 positions matching TRBD1. The V gene end was trimmed by 1 base and the J gene end by 6 bases; junction bases not matched to a gene: 4. CDR1 is SNHLY and CDR2 is FYNNEI in the germline V gene. The length of the CDR3 is 14 residues. The CDR3 spells CASSEGTGVAEQYF. CDR3 sequence (DNA): TGTGCCAGCAGTGAAGGGACAGGGGTGGCCGAGCAGTACTTC.

This clone was detected only once. This sequence joins TRBV4-1 and TRBJ2-1; 7 bases are shared with TRBD1. Trimming at V came to 0 bases and at J to 6 bases, leaving 11 bases not matched to a gene. The CDR3 has 17 amino acids. The germline CDR1 and CDR2 sequences are MGHRA and YSYEKL. The CDR3 DNA follows: TGCGCCAGCAGCCAAGATCCCGCCGGGACAGCTGGCAATGAGCAGTTCTTC. It specifies CASSQDPAGTAGNEQFF.

This chain links TRBV5-1 with TRBJ1-3; possibly TRBD1 for D (5 bases). This CDR3 spans 13 amino acids. The germline V gene encodes CDR1 SGHRS and CDR2 YFSETQ. Trimming removed 4 bases at V and 7 bases at J, with 12 bases between. CDR3 residues: CASSIGVMNTIYF. The CDR3 coding sequence is TGCGCCAGCAGCATAGGGGTCATGAACACCATATATTTT.

The V and J genes are TRBV28 and TRBJ2-7; the D gene is possibly TRBD2 (6 bases). Germline V gene lookup returns CDR1 MDHEN and CDR2 SYDVKM. There are 17 residues in the CDR3. Trimming removed 2 bases at V and 7 bases at J, with 24 bases between. Here the CDR3 DNA reads TGTGCCAGCAGTTTAGAGGCAGGGTTGCCTATGGCGGGAGAGCAGTACTTC. Encoded protein: CASSLEAGLPMAGEQYF.

This chain links TRBV29-1 with TRBJ2-7; possibly TRBD2 for D (6 bases). Trimming cost V 6 bases and J 0 bases, with 12 bases left between them. This CDR3 comprises 13 residues. The germline CDR1 and CDR2 sequences are SQVTM and ANQGSEA. CDR3 coding DNA: TGCAGCGTGGGACTCCCTAGCTCCTACGAGCAGTACTTC. Residues: CSVGLPSSYEQYF.

CDR3: CASSERGLYEQYF. The DNA of the CDR3 is TGTGCCAGCAGTGAGAGGGGCCTTTACGAGCAGTACTTC. The V and J genes are TRBV6-1 and TRBJ2-7, with D perhaps matching TRBD1 or TRBD2 (5 bases each). V was cut by 3 bases and J by 4 bases, with 10 bases left in between. This CDR3 spans 13 amino acids. Germline V lookup: CDR1 MNHNS, CDR2 SASEGT.

This clone was detected a few times. The chain couples TRBV19 to TRBJ1-2, with a weak D call TRBD1 (5 bases). The CDR3 contains 11 residues. V lost 8 bases to trimming and J lost 9 bases, with 13 bases between them. Germline CDR1 and CDR2: LNHDA and SQIVND (reference sequence). CDR3 in DNA: TGTGCCAGTGGGACCCTTGGAAGCTACACCTTC. Translating gives CASGTLGSYTF.

This clone was observed a single time. This chain connects TRBV7-3 to TRBJ2-2; D possibly corresponds to TRBD2 (6 bases). The V and J ends lost 4 bases and 5 bases respectively, with 17 bases between them. The germline V gene has CDR1 SGHTA and CDR2 FQGTGA. The CDR3 contains 16 residues. Here the CDR3 DNA reads TGTGCCAGCAGCTACGGCGGGATAAGGGGAACCGGGGAGCTGTTTTTT. As protein: CASSYGGIRGTGELFF. The full variable domain, completed using reference TRBV7-3 and TRBJ2-2, is GAGVSQTPSNKVTEKGKYVELRCDPISGHTALYWYRQSLGQGPEFLIYFQGTGAADDSGLPNDRFFAVRPEGSVSTLKIQRTERGDSAVYLCASSYGGIRGTGELFFGEGSRLTVL.

This clone was recorded only once. The rearrangement links TRBV2 to TRBJ2-5; 10 bases map to TRBD2. Germline CDR1 reads SNHLY; CDR2 reads FYNNEI. This CDR3 region has 14 residues. The V gene end was trimmed by 6 bases and the J gene end by 5 bases; junction bases not matched to a gene: 6. DNA of the CDR3: TGTGCCAGCAGAAGACTAGCGGGCGGGGAGACCCAGTACTTC. Translated, it gives CASRRLAGGETQYF.

This rearrangement joins TRBV4-3 to TRBJ2-2; D call uncertain. Germline V gene sequence: CDR1 LGHNA, CDR2 YSLEER. The CDR3 is made up of 13 amino acids. Trimming stripped 2 bases from V and 2 bases from J, with 3 bases between. CDR3: CASSQPNTGELFF. DNA for the CDR3: TGCGCCAGCAGCCAACCCAACACCGGGGAGCTGTTTTTT.